This T cell receptor (beta chain) was identified in a study of graft-versus-host responses after intestinal transplantation. This CDR3 is built from 15 residues. V was pared by 1 base and J by 6 bases, with 6 bases of the junction left unmatched. CDR1 and CDR2 from the germline V gene are SGHTA and FQGNSA. Sequenced by immunoSEQ multiplex PCR; TCRdb stores in-frame clones only, minus some. The table includes about 150,000 clones, 80% to 95% detected once. This clone was recorded a few times. Its cognate antigen is unknown. General study results and limits: GvH clones occurred in recipient marrow; some first appeared in ileum or blood.

The J gene is TRBJ2-4, the V gene TRBV7-2; 7 nucleotides align to TRBD2. The source material was unstimulated CD4+ T cells sorted from spleen or lymph node cells, sampled before intestinal transplant. The clonotype comes from a human donor who received an intestinal transplant. CDR3 amino acids: CASSLVSRGLNIQYF. CDR3 DNA: TGTGCCAGCAGCTTAGTCTCGCGGGGGTTAAACATTCAGTACTTC.